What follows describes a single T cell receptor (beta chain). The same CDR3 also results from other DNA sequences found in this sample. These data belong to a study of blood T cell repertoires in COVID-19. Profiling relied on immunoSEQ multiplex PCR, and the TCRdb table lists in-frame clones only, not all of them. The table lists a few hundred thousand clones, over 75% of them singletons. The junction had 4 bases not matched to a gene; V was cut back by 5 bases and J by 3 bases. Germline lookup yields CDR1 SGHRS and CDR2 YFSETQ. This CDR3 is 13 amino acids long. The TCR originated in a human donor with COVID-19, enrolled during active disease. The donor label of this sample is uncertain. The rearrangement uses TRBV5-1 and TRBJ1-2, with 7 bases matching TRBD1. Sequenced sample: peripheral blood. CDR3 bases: TGCGCCAGCAGTCGAGGGGGCGACTATGGCTACACCTTC. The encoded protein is CASSRGGDYGYTF.